This is a list of T cell receptor beta chains from one sample in a study of cytomegalovirus exposure and HLA in healthy donors. Profiling relied on immunoSEQ multiplex PCR, and the TCRdb table lists in-frame clones only, not all of them. The sample lists just over 95,000 clones; more than 60% were seen once. Material for sequencing was PBMCs. These receptors were obtained from a human donor in good health. CDR3s include the opening cysteine and the closing phenylalanine or tryptophan.

>TRBJ2-2|TRBV6-4
CASSDSGRSTTGELFF
>TRBJ1-2|TRBV6-5
CASSDQGASTF
>TRBJ1-2|TRBV6-1
CASSGSTGTGPYGYTF
>TRBJ1-1|TRBV9
CASSPSRQGNTEAFF
>TRBJ1-2|TRBV6-1
CASSEYWSDYGYTF
>TRBJ2-5|TRBV19
CASKGGSWETQYF
>TRBJ2-1|TRBV7-2
CASSLLLDNEQFF
>TRBJ1-2|TRBV9
CASSVAGDWGYGYTF
>TRBJ2-7|TRBV9
CASSVARGDEQYF
>TRBJ2-2|TRBV25-1
CASSESRVPNTGELFF
>TRBJ1-1|TRBV5-6
CASSYTPGDTEAFF
>TRBJ1-5|TRBV27
CASSLSRGTRDQPQHF
>TRBJ2-1|TRBV6-6
CASSYLREQFF
>TRBJ2-2|TRBV5-1
CASSPLGGAGNTGELFF
>TRBJ1-1|TRBV2
CASISRAGNTEAFF
>TRBJ1-1|TRBV19
CASRGAGRFTEAFF
>TRBJ2-2|TRBV19
CASTPSGPHTGELFF
>TRBJ2-5|TRBV12-5
CASGMGQGRETQYF
>TRBJ1-4|TRBV2
CASSDSETEDEKLFF
>TRBJ1-2|TRBV18
CASSPLKGGKDYGYTF
>TRBJ2-7|TRBV4-1
CASSHDPKQGPTYEQYF
>.|TRBV30
CAWSVTVFSYEQYF
>TRBJ1-1|TRBV19
CASSSDRINTEAFF
>TRBJ1-2|TRBV29-1
CSVVGRGIYTF
>TRBJ1-2|TRBV27
CASRKLGADTKPYGYTF
>TRBJ2-2|TRBV29-1
CSASVSRTGELFF
>TRBJ2-7|TRBV2
CASSVGGSEQYF
>TRBJ2-7|TRBV27
CASSTGTGSYEQYF
>TRBJ2-1|TRBV5-1
CASSLEDWRGDEQFF
>TRBJ2-7|TRBV5-1
CASSSGTLNSYEQYF
>TRBJ1-5|TRBV18
CASSPQMGQGQPQHF
>TRBJ1-1|TRBV9
CASSVAPGNTEAFF
>TRBJ2-5|TRBV18
CASSPSRGETQYF
>TRBJ2-3|TRBV7-9
CASSPWTSDTDTQYF
>TRBJ2-5|TRBV5-1
CASSRDRRQETQYF
>TRBJ2-3|TRBV7-6
CASSLGTPFTDTQYF
>TRBJ2-7|TRBV19
CASSMVDPIAGQYF
>TRBJ1-5|TRBV6-6
CASSYDRVSNQPQHF
>TRBJ2-7|TRBV10-3
CAISESRGMGEQYF
>TRBJ2-7|TRBV11-2
CASSLGGQVAYEQYF
>TRBJ2-3|TRBV7-2
CASSRLTGTQYF
>TRBJ2-3|TRBV7-9
CASSSRLAGDYTDTQYF